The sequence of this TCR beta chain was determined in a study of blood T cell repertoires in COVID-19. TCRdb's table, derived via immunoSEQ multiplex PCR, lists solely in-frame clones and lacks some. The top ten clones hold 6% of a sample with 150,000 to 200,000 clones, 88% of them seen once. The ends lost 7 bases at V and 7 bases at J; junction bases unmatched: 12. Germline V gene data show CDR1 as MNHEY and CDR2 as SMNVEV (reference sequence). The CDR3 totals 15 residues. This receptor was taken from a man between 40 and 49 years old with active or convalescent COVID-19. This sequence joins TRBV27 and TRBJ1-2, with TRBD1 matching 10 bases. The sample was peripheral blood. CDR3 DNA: TGTGCCAGCATTAGGTCCTTGACAGGGGGCGGTGGCTACACCTTC. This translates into CASIRSLTGGGGYTF.